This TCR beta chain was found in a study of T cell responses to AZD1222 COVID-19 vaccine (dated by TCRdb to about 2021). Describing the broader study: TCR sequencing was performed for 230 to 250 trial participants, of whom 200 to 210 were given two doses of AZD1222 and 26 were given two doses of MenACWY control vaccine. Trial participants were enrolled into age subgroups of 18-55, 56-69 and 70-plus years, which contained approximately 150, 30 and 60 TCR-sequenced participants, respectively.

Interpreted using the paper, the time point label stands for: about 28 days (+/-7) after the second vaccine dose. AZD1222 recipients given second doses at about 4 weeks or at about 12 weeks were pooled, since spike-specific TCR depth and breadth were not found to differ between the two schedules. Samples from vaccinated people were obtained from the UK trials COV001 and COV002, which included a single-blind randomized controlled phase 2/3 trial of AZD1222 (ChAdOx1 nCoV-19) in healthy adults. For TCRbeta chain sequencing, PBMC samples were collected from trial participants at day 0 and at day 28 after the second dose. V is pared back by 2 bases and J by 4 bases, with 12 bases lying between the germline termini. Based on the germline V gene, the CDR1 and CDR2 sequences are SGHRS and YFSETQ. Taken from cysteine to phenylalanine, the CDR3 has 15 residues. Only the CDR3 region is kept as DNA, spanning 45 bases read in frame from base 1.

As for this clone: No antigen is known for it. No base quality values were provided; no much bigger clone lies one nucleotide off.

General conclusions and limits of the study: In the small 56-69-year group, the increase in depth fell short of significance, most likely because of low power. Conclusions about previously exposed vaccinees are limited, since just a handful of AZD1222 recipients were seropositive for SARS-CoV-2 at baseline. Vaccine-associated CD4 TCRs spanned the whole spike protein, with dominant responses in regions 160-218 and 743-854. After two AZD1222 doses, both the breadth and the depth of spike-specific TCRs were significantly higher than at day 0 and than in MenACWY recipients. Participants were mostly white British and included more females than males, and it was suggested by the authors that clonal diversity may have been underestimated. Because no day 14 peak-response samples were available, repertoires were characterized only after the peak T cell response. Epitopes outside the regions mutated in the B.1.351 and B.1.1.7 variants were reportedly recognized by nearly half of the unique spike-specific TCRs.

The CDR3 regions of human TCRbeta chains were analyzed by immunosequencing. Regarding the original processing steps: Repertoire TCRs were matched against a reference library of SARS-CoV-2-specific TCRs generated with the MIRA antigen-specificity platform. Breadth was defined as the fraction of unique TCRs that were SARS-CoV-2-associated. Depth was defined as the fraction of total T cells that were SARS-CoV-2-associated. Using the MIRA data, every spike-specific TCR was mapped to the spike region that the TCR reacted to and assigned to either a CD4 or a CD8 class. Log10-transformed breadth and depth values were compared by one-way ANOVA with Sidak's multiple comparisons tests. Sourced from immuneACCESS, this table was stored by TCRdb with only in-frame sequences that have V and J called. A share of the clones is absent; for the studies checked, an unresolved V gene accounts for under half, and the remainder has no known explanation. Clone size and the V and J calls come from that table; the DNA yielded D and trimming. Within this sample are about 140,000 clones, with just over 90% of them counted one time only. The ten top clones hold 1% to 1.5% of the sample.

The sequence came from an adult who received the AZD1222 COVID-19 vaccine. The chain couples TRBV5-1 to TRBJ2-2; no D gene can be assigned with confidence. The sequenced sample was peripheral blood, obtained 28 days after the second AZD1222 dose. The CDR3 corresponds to CASSFESAGTGELFF. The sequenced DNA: TGCGCCAGCAGCTTCGAGTCGGCCGGCACCGGGGAGCTGTTTTTT.